These 18 T cell receptor beta chains originate from one sample sequenced in a study of blood T cell repertoires in COVID-19. Clones were sequenced by immunoSEQ multiplex PCR, and TCRdb holds only the in-frame ones, with some missing. The sample consists of around 200,000 clones, about 88% of them appearing once. The sample was peripheral blood. The receptor set was obtained from a man aged 35-49 years with acute or convalescent COVID-19.

The table lists this clone with many counts. The V call is TRBV2, the J call TRBJ1-5; 8 nucleotides agree with TRBD1. The CDR3 contains 13 residues. Unmatched junction bases numbered 6, after V lost 7 bases and J lost 7 bases. From germline, CDR1 is SNHLY and CDR2 FYNNEI. CDR3 in DNA: TGTGCCAGCACCCCGACAGGGGTACAGCCCCAGCATTTT. Protein product: CASTPTGVQPQHF.

The chain employs TRBV10-3 and TRBJ2-1; TRBD2 is a possible D gene (5 bases). The CDR3 length is 14 residues. The V gene's germline CDR1 is ENHRY and CDR2 SYGVKD. Trimming pared 3 bases from V and 7 bases from J, leaving 13 bases between. This CDR3 reads CAISERGMGNEQFF. In DNA form, the CDR3 reads TGTGCCATCAGTGAAAGAGGGATGGGGAATGAGCAGTTCTTC.

The chain joins TRBV10-2 to TRBJ2-7; possibly TRBD1 for D (8 bases). V was pared by 3 bases and J by 3 bases, with 12 bases between. The CDR3 runs to 14 residues. In germline, CDR1 is WSHSY, CDR2 SAAADI. CDR3 DNA sequence: TGCGCCAGCAGTGATACAGGGGGGGTCTACGAGCAGTACTTC. It yields the protein CASSDTGGVYEQYF.

The J gene is TRBJ1-3, the V gene TRBV11-2, with D possibly matching TRBD1 (5 bases). Germline lookup yields CDR1 SGHAT and CDR2 FQNNGV. V was shortened by 0 bases and J by 0 bases, with 12 bases between the two germline ends. This CDR3 comprises 17 residues. This CDR3 is CASSLDLGQASGNTIYF. The CDR3 DNA sequence: TGTGCCAGCAGCTTAGATCTAGGACAAGCCTCTGGAAACACCATATATTTT.

The J gene is TRBJ1-4, the V gene TRBV27; TRBD1 might be the D (5 bases). This CDR3 has 13 residues. CDR1 MNHEY and CDR2 SMNVEV come from the germline V gene (reference sequence). V was pared by 4 bases and J by 8 bases, with 11 bases between. The CDR3 coding sequence is TGTGCCAGCAGTTACCAGGGTTACGAAAAACTGTTTTTT. As protein: CASSYQGYEKLFF.

This clone appeared a few times. This chain uses TRBV25-1 with TRBJ2-1, with D perhaps matching TRBD1 (6 bases). Trimming took off 4 bases at V and 0 bases at J, with 16 bases between the two ends. This CDR3 contains 17 residues. Germline V gene data show CDR1 as MGHDK and CDR2 as SYGVNS. The CDR3 DNA reads TGTGCCAGCAGTGGAAGGGGGTGGGGGAGCTCCTACAATGAGCAGTTCTTC. Translation: CASSGRGWGSSYNEQFF.

This clone was observed once. The chain is built from TRBV30 and TRBJ1-6, with D perhaps matching TRBD1 (5 bases). This CDR3 region has 13 residues. The germline V and J ends were trimmed by 3 bases and 4 bases, with 7 bases remaining between them. CDR1 GTSNPN and CDR2 SVGIG come from the germline V gene (reference sequence). The CDR3 region has the DNA TGTGCCTGGAGGACAGCTTATAATTCACCCCTCCACTTT. It specifies CAWRTAYNSPLHF.

The chain couples TRBV7-9 to TRBJ2-5, with 10 bases identical to TRBD2. The CDR3 covers 14 residues. J lost 5 bases, V lost 6 bases, and 6 bases had no gene match. Germline values: CDR1 SEHNR, CDR2 FQNEAQ (reference sequence). Here the CDR3 DNA reads TGTGCCAGCAGTTCCAAGGGACTAGCGGAGACCCAGTACTTC. Residues: CASSSKGLAETQYF.

The chain links TRBV28 to TRBJ2-4, with a weak D call TRBD2 (5 bases). The V end was cut by 5 bases, the J end by 2 bases, with 13 bases between. The length of the CDR3 is 15 residues. Per germline, CDR1 MDHEN and CDR2 SYDVKM. The CDR3 nucleotides read TGTGCCAGCAGTGGTAGCGAGACCCCCAAAAACATTCAGTACTTC. Its translation: CASSGSETPKNIQYF.

The chain couples TRBV5-5 to TRBJ1-6; no firm D call. The CDR3 is made up of 15 amino acids. V was pared by 6 bases and J by 0 bases, with 10 bases between. In germline, CDR1 is SGHKS, CDR2 YYEKEE (reference sequence). The CDR3 reads CASKGGSSYNSPLHF. In nucleotides, the CDR3 is TGTGCCAGCAAAGGAGGAAGCTCCTATAATTCACCCCTCCACTTT.

The chain carries TRBV7-3 and TRBJ2-5, with D tentatively TRBD2 (6 bases). This CDR3 spans 14 amino acids. The V end lost 4 bases, the J end lost 5 bases, and 14 bases lay between the germline ends. The germline V gene encodes CDR1 SGHTA and CDR2 FQGTGA. As DNA, the CDR3 is TGTGCCAGCAGCTCACTCGGGAGAGGGGAGACCCAGTACTTC. Its translation is CASSSLGRGETQYF. Based on the CDR3 plus reference TRBV7-3 and TRBJ2-5, the full variable domain is GAGVSQTPSNKVTEKGKYVELRCDPISGHTALYWYRQSLGQGPEFLIYFQGTGAADDSGLPNDRFFAVRPEGSVSTLKIQRTERGDSAVYLCASSSLGRGETQYFGPGTRLLVL.

This chain joins TRBV27 and TRBJ2-2; 7 nucleotides align to TRBD2. J lost 0 bases, V lost 5 bases, and 15 bases had no gene match. This CDR3 is 19 amino acids long. CDR1 and CDR2 from the germline V gene are MNHEY and SMNVEV (reference sequence). The CDR3 protein is CASSPAQGRAGANTGELFF. For the CDR3, the DNA is TGTGCCAGCAGTCCCGCCCAGGGACGGGCGGGGGCGAACACCGGGGAGCTGTTTTTT.

This sequence joins TRBV6-2 or TRBV6-3 and TRBJ2-1; tentatively, D is TRBD1 (6 bases). From germline, CDR1 is MNHEY and CDR2 SVGEGT. This CDR3 region has 20 residues. V dropped 5 bases and J dropped 0 bases, with 26 bases sitting between them. In DNA, the CDR3 is TGTGCCAGCAGTCCCAAAGGGGGTCGGGGATTCTTGGTCTCCTACAATGAGCAGTTCTTC. Translating gives CASSPKGGRGFLVSYNEQFF.

The V gene is TRBV6-2 or TRBV6-3, the J gene TRBJ2-7; D is possibly TRBD2 (5 bases). The V gene lost 2 bases and the J gene lost 3 bases, with 8 bases spanning the gap. The CDR3 sequence is 13 residues long. CDR1 MNHEY and CDR2 SVGEGT come from the germline V gene. CDR3 nucleotide sequence: TGTGCCAGCAGTTACCGGGGATACTACGAGCAGTACTTC. This translates into CASSYRGYYEQYF.

This clone was detected only a few times. The J gene is TRBJ1-4, the V gene TRBV4-2; 7 bases line up with TRBD1. Per the germline V gene, CDR1 is LGHNA and CDR2 is YNFKEQ. CDR3 length equals 18 residues. Trimming cost V 2 bases and J 4 bases; bases outside gene matches: 13. The CDR3 nucleotides read TGTGCCAGCAGCCAATCATTAGGGGACCGGGACAGTAATGAAAAACTGTTTTTT. Translation: CASSQSLGDRDSNEKLFF.

This clone was observed once. This chain uses TRBV18 with TRBJ1-3, with D hard to call. Deletions cut 4 bases from V and 0 bases from J, with 13 bases between. The germline CDR1 and CDR2 sequences are KGHSH and LQKENI. The CDR3 contains 16 residues. In DNA, the CDR3 is TGTGCCAGCTCACTTCCCGGAGACTACTCTGGAAACACCATATATTTT. It translates to CASSLPGDYSGNTIYF.

V and J are TRBV28 and TRBJ2-7, with D maybe TRBD1 (6 bases). Per the germline V gene, CDR1 is MDHEN and CDR2 is SYDVKM. The CDR3 runs to 12 residues. Trimming removed 7 bases from V and 3 bases from J, with 10 bases in between. The CDR3 spells CASNWGHYEQYF. The CDR3 DNA is TGTGCCAGCAACTGGGGGCACTACGAGCAGTACTTC.

V is TRBV28 and J is TRBJ2-4, with D maybe TRBD1 (5 bases). V was shortened by 4 bases and J by 8 bases, with 18 bases between the two germline ends. Looked up from germline, CDR1 is MDHEN and CDR2 is SYDVKM. The CDR3 sequence is 15 residues long. Written as DNA, the CDR3 is TGTGCCAGCAGTTCACAATCCCGTGGGGCGCACATTCAGTACTTC. Protein sequence: CASSSQSRGAHIQYF.